The 20 T cell receptor beta chains in this list originate from one sample, sequenced in a study of radiation and T cells in renal cell carcinoma (TCRdb year 2020). The protocol used for the library was the immunoSEQ multiplex PCR assay. As stored in TCRdb, this immuneACCESS dataset retains in-frame rearrangements with V and J assigned. A fraction of the clones does not appear; measured against another copy, unresolved V genes explain less than half of the discrepancy, and the remainder lacks a known reason. The sample table lists around 100,000 clones, more than 65% of them with a count of one. The top ten clonotypes cover under 8.5% of the sample. The time point label of this sample denotes: blood 4 weeks post-SBRT, at nephrectomy. According to the study, the label for this sample's treatment or condition signals: 15 Gy SBRT to primary tumor, nephrectomy 4 weeks later. The source was blood, collected from a patient whose treatment included radiotherapy and nephrectomy. These receptors were taken from a man in his sixties with renal cell carcinoma.

The CDR3 loop reads CASSPGRVTGNTIYF. CDR3 DNA sequence: TGTGCCAGTAGTCCGGGAAGGGTTACTGGAAACACCATATATTTT. The V gene is TRBV19, the J gene TRBJ1-3; D not certain. The length of the CDR3 is 15 residues. V was shortened by 5 bases and J by 2 bases, with 13 bases between the two germline ends. Germline CDR1 and CDR2: LNHDA and SQIVND (reference sequence).

V and J are TRBV5-8 and TRBJ2-2; D is perhaps TRBD1 (6 bases). CDR3 size: 15 residues. The germline CDR1 and CDR2 sequences are SGHTS and YDEGEE. The V end was cut by 6 bases, the J end by 5 bases, with 17 bases between. The CDR3 is CASTVPGHVTGELFF. The CDR3, as DNA: TGTGCCAGCACCGTCCCGGGACATGTTACCGGGGAGCTGTTTTTT.

This chain links TRBV19 with TRBJ2-1; 9 nucleotides align to TRBD2. This CDR3 region has 16 residues. With 3 bases clipped from V and 4 bases from J, the junction kept 7 bases outside the gene matches. The germline CDR1 and CDR2 sequences are LNHDA and SQIVND (reference sequence). In nucleotides, the CDR3 is TGTGCCAGTAGTATCCCTGGACTAGCGAGATACAATGAGCAGTTCTTC. Its protein product is CASSIPGLARYNEQFF.

The chain couples TRBV2 to TRBJ2-6, with 9 bases lining up with TRBD1. This CDR3 is 17 amino acids long. V shed 4 bases and J 1 base; nucleotides not matched to a gene: 5. Germline-derived CDR1 and CDR2 are SNHLY and FYNNEI. CDR3 loop: CASSVTGGYSGANVLTF. DNA of the CDR3: TGTGCCAGCAGTGTGACAGGGGGTTATTCTGGGGCCAACGTCCTGACTTTC.

V is TRBV19 and J is TRBJ2-1, with 11 bases matching TRBD2. CDR1 is LNHDA and CDR2 is SQIVND in the germline V gene (reference sequence). CDR3 length equals 18 residues. With V trimmed by 4 bases and J by 3 bases, 11 bases remained unmatched. The CDR3 sequence: CASSTQVPTSGDYNEQFF. The CDR3 DNA reads as TGTGCCAGTAGTACCCAAGTCCCGACTAGCGGGGACTACAATGAGCAGTTCTTC.

This clone was seen just once. V and J are TRBV6-6 and TRBJ2-4; 7 bases match TRBD2. CDR1 is MNHNY, CDR2 SVGAGI, per germline (reference sequence). J was trimmed by 5 bases and V by 3 bases; bases with no gene match: 1. This CDR3 contains 13 residues. The CDR3 coding sequence is TGTGCCAGCAGTTATACTAGCGAAAACATTCAGTACTTC. It specifies CASSYTSENIQYF.

J is TRBJ2-1 and V is TRBV4-2, with unresolved D. V gave up 1 base and J gave up 5 bases, with 9 bases separating them. Per germline, CDR1 LGHNA and CDR2 YNFKEQ. The CDR3 covers 14 residues. CDR3 protein: CASSQVYINNEQFF. The CDR3 coding sequence is TGTGCCAGCAGCCAAGTTTACATTAACAATGAGCAGTTCTTC.

The V gene is TRBV7-8, the J gene TRBJ2-2; TRBD2 matches at 8 bases. Looked up from germline, CDR1 is SGHVS and CDR2 is FQNEAQ. The CDR3 is made up of 17 amino acids. V dropped 4 bases and J dropped 0; count of bases not matched to a gene: 7. The CDR3 loop is CASSSWGLGANTGELFF. CDR3 bases: TGTGCCAGCAGCTCCTGGGGACTAGGCGCGAACACCGGGGAGCTGTTTTTT.

Written as DNA, the CDR3 is TGTGCCAGCAGCCTCCCGCACGGGCTAGCGGAATTCACCGGGGAGCTGTTTTTT. It translates to CASSLPHGLAEFTGELFF. This chain joins TRBV4-2 and TRBJ2-2, with 7 bases lining up with TRBD2. The germline gives CDR1 LGHNA, CDR2 YNFKEQ. Losses at the gene ends were 4 bases for V and 4 bases for J; bases not matched to a gene: 15. This CDR3 has 18 residues.

This chain connects TRBV29-1 to TRBJ2-1, with TRBD2 matching over 9 bases. The CDR3 totals 13 residues. V lost 8 bases, J lost 5 bases, and 7 bases stayed unmatched. Per germline, CDR1 SQVTM and CDR2 ANQGSEA. The CDR3 nucleotides are TGCAGCCATAGCGGGAGCGGAAACAATGAGCAGTTCTTC. This encodes CSHSGSGNNEQFF.

The chain joins TRBV10-3 to TRBJ1-2; 7 bases are a match to TRBD1. Germline trimming cut 7 bases from V and 10 bases from J; bases unmatched to any gene: 9. CDR1 and CDR2 (germline): ENHRY, SYGVKD. This CDR3 has 12 residues. This CDR3 reads CAINPGGTNYTF. CDR3 nucleotides: TGTGCCATCAATCCAGGGGGGACGAACTACACCTTC.

The genes are TRBV7-2 and TRBJ2-3; 8 bases agree with TRBD1. CDR3 length equals 15 residues. The V gene's germline CDR1 is SGHTA and CDR2 FQGNSA. V dropped 4 bases and J dropped 2; count of bases not matched to a gene: 5. The CDR3 sequence: CASSSTGEATDTQYF. The DNA for the CDR3 is TGTGCCAGCAGCTCGACAGGGGAGGCCACAGATACGCAGTATTTT.

This chain links TRBV5-1 with TRBJ1-4; 9 bases are a match to TRBD1. CDR3 length equals 13 residues. The trim removed 6 bases at V and 8 bases at J, leaving 5 bases unmatched. Germline V gene sequence: CDR1 SGHRS, CDR2 YFSETQ. The CDR3 here is CASTRGTGEKLFF. In nucleotides, the CDR3 is TGCGCCAGCACCCGAGGGACAGGGGAAAAACTGTTTTTT.

The V and J genes are TRBV7-2 and TRBJ2-3; D is unresolved. CDR3 length: 12 amino acids. Trimming cost V 5 bases and J 6 bases, with 9 bases left between them. CDR1 is SGHTA and CDR2 is FQGNSA in the germline V gene. CDR3 DNA: TGTGCCAGCAGCCTTTTAGTGGATACGCAGTATTTT. This translates into CASSLLVDTQYF.

The rearrangement joins TRBV4-2 to TRBJ1-1; unclear D gene. Germline lookup yields CDR1 LGHNA and CDR2 YNFKEQ. The length of the CDR3 is 17 residues. V was clipped by 0 bases and J by 0 bases, with 14 bases between them. In DNA form, the CDR3 reads TGTGCCAGCAGCCAAGATCCTGGACGGAGCTTGAACACTGAAGCTTTCTTT. Amino acid sequence: CASSQDPGRSLNTEAFF.

V and J are TRBV5-1 and TRBJ2-6, with no clear D. The CDR3 totals 16 residues. Between the trimmed V and J ends, which lost 0 bases and 0 bases, there was a span of 7 bases. The germline V gene has CDR1 SGHRS and CDR2 YFSETQ. DNA for the CDR3: TGCGCCAGCAGCTTGGATTTTACCTCTGGGGCCAACGTCCTGACTTTC. This codes for CASSLDFTSGANVLTF.

This clone was recorded a few times. The chain links TRBV28 to TRBJ1-1; D not resolved. Germline assignment: CDR1 MDHEN and CDR2 SYDVKM. V shed 4 bases and J shed 4 bases, with 13 bases lying between them. The CDR3 covers 14 residues. The CDR3 nucleotides read TGTGCCAGCAGTTACCCCCAGGAGACCACTGAAGCTTTCTTT. This encodes CASSYPQETTEAFF.

The CDR3 bases are TGTGCCAGCAGCGTAGAGTTTTGGGGGGAAAAAAATGAGCAGTTCTTC. Protein product: CASSVEFWGEKNEQFF. V gene TRBV9 combines with J gene TRBJ2-1, with a possible D match to TRBD2 (6 bases). Germline CDR1 is SGDLS and CDR2 is YYNGEE. V was clipped by 0 bases and J by 7 bases, with 17 bases between them. CDR3 length: 16 residues.

This sequence joins TRBV7-2 and TRBJ2-1; 9 nucleotides align to TRBD1. V trimming: 5 bases; J trimming: 5 bases; junction bases outside the gene matches: 7. Germline loops: CDR1 SGHTA, CDR2 FQGNSA. The CDR3 contains 15 residues. The CDR3 reads CASSGTGSRHNEQFF. CDR3 nucleotides: TGTGCCAGCAGCGGGACAGGGTCGAGACACAATGAGCAGTTCTTC.

This chain connects TRBV28 to TRBJ1-5; tentative D call: TRBD1 (6 bases). Germline V gene lookup returns CDR1 MDHEN and CDR2 SYDVKM. This CDR3 contains 14 residues. V lost 6 bases, J lost 6 bases, and 15 bases lay in between. CDR3 DNA: TGTGCCAGCAGCCGTAGGGGGTTAGGTCAGCCCCAGCATTTT. Protein sequence: CASSRRGLGQPQHF.